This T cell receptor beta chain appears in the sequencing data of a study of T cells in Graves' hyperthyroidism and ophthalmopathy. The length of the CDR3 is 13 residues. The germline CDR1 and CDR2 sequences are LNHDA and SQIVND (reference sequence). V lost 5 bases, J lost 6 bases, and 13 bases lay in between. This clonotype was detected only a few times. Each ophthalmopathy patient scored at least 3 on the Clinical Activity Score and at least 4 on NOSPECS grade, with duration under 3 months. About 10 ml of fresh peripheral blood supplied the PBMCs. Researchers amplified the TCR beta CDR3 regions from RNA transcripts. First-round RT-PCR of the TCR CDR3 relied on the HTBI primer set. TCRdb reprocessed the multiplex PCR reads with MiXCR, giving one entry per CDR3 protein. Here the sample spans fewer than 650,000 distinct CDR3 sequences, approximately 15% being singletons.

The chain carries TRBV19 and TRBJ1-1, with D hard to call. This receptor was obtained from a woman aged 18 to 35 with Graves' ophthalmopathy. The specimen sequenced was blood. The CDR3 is CASSAPEVAEAFF. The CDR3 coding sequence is TGTGCCAGTAGTGCCCCAGAGGTTGCTGAAGCTTTCTTT.